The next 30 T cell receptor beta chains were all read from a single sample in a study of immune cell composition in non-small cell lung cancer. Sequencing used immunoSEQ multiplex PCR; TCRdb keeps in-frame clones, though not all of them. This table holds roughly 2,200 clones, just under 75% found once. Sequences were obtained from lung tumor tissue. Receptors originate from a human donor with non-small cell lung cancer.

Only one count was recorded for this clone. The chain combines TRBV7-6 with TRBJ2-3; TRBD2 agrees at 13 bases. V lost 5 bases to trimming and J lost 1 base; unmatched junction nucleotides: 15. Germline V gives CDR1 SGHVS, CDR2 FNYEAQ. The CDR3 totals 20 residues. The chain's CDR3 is CASSPQLAGGAALGTDTQYF. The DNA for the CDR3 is TGTGCCAGCAGCCCCCAACTAGCGGGAGGGGCAGCTCTCGGCACAGATACGCAGTATTTT.

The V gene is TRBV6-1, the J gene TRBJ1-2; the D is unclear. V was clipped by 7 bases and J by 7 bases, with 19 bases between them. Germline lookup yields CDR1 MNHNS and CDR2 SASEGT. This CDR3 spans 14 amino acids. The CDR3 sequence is CASTERGASSGYTF. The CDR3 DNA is TGTGCCAGCACCGAAAGAGGCGCCTCCTCTGGCTACACCTTC.

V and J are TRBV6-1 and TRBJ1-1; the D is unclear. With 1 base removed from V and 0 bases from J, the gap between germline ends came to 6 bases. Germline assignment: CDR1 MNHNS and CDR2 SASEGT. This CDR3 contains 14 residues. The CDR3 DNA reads TGTGCCAGCAGTGAAGAAACGGTGAACACTGAAGCTTTCTTT. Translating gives CASSEETVNTEAFF.

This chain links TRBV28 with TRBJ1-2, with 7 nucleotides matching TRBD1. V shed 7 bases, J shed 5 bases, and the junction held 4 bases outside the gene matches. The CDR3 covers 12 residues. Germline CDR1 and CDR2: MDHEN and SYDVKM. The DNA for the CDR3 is TGTGCCAGCACACAGGGGACGTATGGCTACACCTTC. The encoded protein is CASTQGTYGYTF.

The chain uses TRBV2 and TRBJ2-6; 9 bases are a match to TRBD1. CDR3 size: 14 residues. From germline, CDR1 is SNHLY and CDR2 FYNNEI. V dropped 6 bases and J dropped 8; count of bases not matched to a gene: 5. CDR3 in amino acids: CASSGTGNPNVLTF. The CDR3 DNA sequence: TGTGCCAGCAGCGGGACAGGGAATCCCAACGTCCTGACTTTC.

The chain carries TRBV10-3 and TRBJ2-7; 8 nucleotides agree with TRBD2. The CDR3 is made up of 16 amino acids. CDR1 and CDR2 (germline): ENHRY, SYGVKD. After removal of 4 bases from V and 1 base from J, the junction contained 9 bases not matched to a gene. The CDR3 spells CAISGAPGGLSYEQYF. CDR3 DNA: TGTGCCATCAGTGGGGCCCCGGGGGGGTTATCCTACGAGCAGTACTTC.

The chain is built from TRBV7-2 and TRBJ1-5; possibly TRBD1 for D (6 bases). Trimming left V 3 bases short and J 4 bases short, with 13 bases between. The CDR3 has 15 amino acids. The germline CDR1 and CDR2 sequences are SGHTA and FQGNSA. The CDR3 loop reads CASSFQGSENQPQHF. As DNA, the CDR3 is TGTGCCAGCAGCTTCCAGGGGTCCGAAAATCAGCCCCAGCATTTT.

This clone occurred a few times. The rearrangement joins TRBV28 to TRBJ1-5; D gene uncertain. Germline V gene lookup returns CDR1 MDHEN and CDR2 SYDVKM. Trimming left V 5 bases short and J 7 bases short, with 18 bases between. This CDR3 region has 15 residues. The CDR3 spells CASSTRRESGQPQHF. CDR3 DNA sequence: TGTGCCAGCAGTACGAGAAGGGAGAGTGGCCAGCCCCAGCATTTT.

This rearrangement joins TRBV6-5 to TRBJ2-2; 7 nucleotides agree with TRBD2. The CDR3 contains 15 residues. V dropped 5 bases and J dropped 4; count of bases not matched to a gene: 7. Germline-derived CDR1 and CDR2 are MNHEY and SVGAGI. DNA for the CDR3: TGTGCCAGCAGTGTGTTTGGGGAGGGCACCGGGGAGCTGTTTTTT. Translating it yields CASSVFGEGTGELFF.

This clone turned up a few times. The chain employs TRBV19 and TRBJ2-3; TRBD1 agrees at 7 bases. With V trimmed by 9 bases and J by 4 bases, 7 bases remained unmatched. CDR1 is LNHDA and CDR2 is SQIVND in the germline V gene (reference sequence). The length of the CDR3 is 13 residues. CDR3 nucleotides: TGTGCCAGCAGGACGACAGGGTCAGATACGCAGTATTTT. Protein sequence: CASRTTGSDTQYF.

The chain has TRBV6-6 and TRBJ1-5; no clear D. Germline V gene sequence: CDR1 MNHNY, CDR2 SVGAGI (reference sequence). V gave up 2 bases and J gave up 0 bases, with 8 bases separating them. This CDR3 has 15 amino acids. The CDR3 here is CASSYGQNSNQPQHF. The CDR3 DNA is TGTGCCAGCAGTTACGGGCAGAATAGCAATCAGCCCCAGCATTTT.

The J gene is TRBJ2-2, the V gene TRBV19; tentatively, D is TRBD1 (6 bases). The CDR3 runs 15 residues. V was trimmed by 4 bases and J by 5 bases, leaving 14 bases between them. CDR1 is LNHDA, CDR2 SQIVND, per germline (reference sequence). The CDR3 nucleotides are TGTGCCAGTAGTACTAAAATAGGGGGAACCGGGGAGCTGTTTTTT. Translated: CASSTKIGGTGELFF.

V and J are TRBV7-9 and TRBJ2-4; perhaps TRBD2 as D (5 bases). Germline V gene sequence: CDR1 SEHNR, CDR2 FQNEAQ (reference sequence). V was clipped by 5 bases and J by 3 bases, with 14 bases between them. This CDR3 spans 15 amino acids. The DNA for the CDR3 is TGTGCCAGCAGCCCCGGGTCCGGAGGCAAAAACATTCAGTACTTC. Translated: CASSPGSGGKNIQYF.

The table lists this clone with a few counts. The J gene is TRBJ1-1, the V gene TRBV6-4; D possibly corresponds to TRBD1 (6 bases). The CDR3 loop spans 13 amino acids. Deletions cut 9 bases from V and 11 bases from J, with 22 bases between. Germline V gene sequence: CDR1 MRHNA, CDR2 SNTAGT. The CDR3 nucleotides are TGTGCCAGTAGCGTGGACCAACAGGGAGTTGCTTTCTTT. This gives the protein CASSVDQQGVAFF.

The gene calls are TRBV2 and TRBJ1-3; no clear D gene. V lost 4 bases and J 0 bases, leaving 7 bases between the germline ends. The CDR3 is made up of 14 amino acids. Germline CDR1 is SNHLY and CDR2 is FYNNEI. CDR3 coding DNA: TGTGCCAGCAGTGCCACAGCCTCTGGAAACACCATATATTTT. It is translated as CASSATASGNTIYF.

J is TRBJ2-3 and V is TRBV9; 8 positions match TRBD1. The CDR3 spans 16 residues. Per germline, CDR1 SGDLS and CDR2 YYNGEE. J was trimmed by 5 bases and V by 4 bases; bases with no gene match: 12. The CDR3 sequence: CASSTGQALMGDTQYF. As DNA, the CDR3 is TGTGCCAGCAGCACGGGACAGGCCCTGATGGGAGATACGCAGTATTTT.

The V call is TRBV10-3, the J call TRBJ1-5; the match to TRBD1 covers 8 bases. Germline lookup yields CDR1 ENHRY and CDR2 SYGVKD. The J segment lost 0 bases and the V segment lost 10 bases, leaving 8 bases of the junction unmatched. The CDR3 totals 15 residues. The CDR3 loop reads CATSSGTGSNQPQHF. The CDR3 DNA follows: TGTGCCACCTCGTCCGGGACAGGTAGCAATCAGCCCCAGCATTTT.

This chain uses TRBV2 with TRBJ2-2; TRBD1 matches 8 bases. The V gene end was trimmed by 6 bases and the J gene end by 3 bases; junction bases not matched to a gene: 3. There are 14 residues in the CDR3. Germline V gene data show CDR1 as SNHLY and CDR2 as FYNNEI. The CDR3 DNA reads TGTGCCAGCAGCGAACAGGGGGACACCGGGGAGCTGTTTTTT. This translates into CASSEQGDTGELFF.

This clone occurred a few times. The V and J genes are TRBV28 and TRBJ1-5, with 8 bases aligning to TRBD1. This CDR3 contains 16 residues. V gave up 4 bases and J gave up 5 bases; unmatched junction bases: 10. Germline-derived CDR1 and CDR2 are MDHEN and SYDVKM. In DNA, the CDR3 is TGTGCCAGCAGTTCCTTCGACAGGGGAGAATATCAGCCCCAGCATTTT. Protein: CASSSFDRGEYQPQHF.

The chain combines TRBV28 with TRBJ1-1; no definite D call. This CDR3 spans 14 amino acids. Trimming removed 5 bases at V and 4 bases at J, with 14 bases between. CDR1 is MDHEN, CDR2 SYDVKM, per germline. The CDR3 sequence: CASSPTALGTEAFF. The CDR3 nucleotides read TGTGCCAGCAGTCCAACGGCTCTAGGCACTGAAGCTTTCTTT.

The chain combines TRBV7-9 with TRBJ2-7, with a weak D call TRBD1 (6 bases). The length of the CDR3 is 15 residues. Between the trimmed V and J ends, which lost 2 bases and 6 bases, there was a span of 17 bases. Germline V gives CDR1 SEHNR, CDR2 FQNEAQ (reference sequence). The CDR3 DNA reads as TGTGCCAGCAGCTTAAGGCAGTTGGGGGCCGCCGAGCAGTACTTC. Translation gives CASSLRQLGAAEQYF.

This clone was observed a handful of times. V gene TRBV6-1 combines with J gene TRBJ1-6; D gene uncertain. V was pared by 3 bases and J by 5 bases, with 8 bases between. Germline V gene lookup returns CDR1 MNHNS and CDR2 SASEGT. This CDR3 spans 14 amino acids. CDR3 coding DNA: TGTGCCAGCAGTGATTTAGTCGATAATTCACCCCTCCACTTT. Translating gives CASSDLVDNSPLHF.

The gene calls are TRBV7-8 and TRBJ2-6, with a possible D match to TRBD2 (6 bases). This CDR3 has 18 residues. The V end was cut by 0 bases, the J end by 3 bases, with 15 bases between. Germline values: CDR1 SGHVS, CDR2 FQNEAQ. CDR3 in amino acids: CASSLAGLDFSGANVLTF. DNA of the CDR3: TGTGCCAGCAGCTTAGCGGGACTGGACTTTAGTGGGGCCAACGTCCTGACTTTC.

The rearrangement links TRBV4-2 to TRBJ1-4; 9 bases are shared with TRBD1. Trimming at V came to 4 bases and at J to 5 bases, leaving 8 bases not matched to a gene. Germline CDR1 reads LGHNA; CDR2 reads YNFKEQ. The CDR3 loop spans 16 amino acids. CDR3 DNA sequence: TGTGCCAGCAGCCGATTCTCCGGGACAGGGAATGAAAAACTGTTTTTT. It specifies CASSRFSGTGNEKLFF.

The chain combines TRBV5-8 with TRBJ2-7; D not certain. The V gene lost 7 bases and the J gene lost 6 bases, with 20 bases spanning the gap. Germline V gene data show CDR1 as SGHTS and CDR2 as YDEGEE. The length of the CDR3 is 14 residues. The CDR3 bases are TGTGCCAGCCGGAAAGATCCCACGGAGTTCGAGCAGTACTTC. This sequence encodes CASRKDPTEFEQYF.

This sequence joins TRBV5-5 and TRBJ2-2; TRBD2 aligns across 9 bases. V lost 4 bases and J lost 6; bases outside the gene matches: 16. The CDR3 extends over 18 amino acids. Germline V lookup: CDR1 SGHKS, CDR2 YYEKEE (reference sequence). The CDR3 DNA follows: TGTGCCAGCAGCCTGGCGGTGTTTTTGCGGGGGGGCTCCGGGGAGCTGTTTTTT. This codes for CASSLAVFLRGGSGELFF.

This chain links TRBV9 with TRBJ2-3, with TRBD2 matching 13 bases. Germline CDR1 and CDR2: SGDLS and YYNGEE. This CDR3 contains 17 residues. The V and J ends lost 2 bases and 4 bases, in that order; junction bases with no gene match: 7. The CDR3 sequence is CASSVDFGLAGADTQYF. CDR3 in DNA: TGTGCCAGCAGCGTGGATTTTGGACTAGCGGGAGCAGATACGCAGTATTTT.

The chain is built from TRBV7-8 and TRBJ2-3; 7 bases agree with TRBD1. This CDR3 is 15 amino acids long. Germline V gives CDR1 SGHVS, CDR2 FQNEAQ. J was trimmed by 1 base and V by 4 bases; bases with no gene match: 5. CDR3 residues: CASSSGQAGTDTQYF. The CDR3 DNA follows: TGTGCCAGCAGCTCTGGACAGGCGGGCACAGATACGCAGTATTTT.

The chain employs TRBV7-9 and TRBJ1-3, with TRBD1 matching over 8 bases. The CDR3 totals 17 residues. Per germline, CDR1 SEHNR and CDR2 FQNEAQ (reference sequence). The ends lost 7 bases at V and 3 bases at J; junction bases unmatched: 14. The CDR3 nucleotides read TGTGCCAGCAACCACCCCCCGGACAGGGAGAGTGGAAACACCATATATTTT. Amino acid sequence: CASNHPPDRESGNTIYF. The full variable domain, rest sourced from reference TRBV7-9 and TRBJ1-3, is DTGVSQNPRHKITKRGQNVTFRCDPISEHNRLYWYRQTLGQGPEFLTYFQNEAQLEKSRLLSDRFSAERPKGSFSTLEIQRTEQGDSAMYLCASNHPPDRESGNTIYFGEGSWLTVV.

The CDR3: CASRLASYNEQFF. The CDR3 nucleotides read TGTGCCAGCCGACTAGCCTCCTACAATGAGCAGTTCTTC. The chain links TRBV9 to TRBJ2-1, with TRBD2 matching over 7 bases. The CDR3 has 13 amino acids. Germline V gene data show CDR1 as SGDLS and CDR2 as YYNGEE. With 7 bases clipped from V and 0 bases from J, the junction kept 1 base outside the gene matches.